This T cell receptor beta chain was retrieved from a study of control samples from healthy donors and cancer patients. Some clones are missing from TCRdb's copy, which holds only in-frame ones; the method was immunoSEQ multiplex PCR. Of about 100,000 clones in the sample, around four fifths were seen once. The CDR3 has 14 amino acids. V gave up 5 bases and J gave up 0 bases; unmatched junction bases: 2. Germline CDR1 and CDR2: SGHKS and YYEKEE (reference sequence). The sequencing input was blood. The sequence was collected from a man aged 25-45 years in good health. The V and J genes are TRBV5-5 and TRBJ1-1, with TRBD1 matching over 9 bases. The CDR3 reads CASRRQGVNTEAFF. DNA for the CDR3: TGTGCCAGCAGAAGACAGGGGGTGAACACTGAAGCTTTCTTT.